This T cell receptor beta chain was found in a study of blood T cell repertoires in COVID-19. Study-level information: COVID-19 samples, acute and convalescent, were from the United States, Italy and Spain. T cells, B-cell-depleted T cells, or PBMCs supplied cDNA or gDNA.

The CDR3 has 15 amino acids. Germline trimming cut 0 bases from V and 4 bases from J; bases unmatched to any gene: 3. Looked up from germline, CDR1 is SGHKS and CDR2 is YYEKEE (reference sequence). In the original workflow: From reference gene primer amplification, estimates of nucleated cell counts were derived. The table came from immunoSEQ multiplex PCR; TCRdb's copy has only in-frame clones and leaves some out. The DNA gave D and trimming, while V, J and clone size come from that table. The table lists some 180,000 clones, more than 65% of them singletons. This TCR derives from a human donor in a cohort sampled during active COVID-19. The sample comprised peripheral blood. The gene calls are TRBV5-5 and TRBJ2-5, with TRBD2 identical over 10 bases. CDR3 residues: CASSLVLAGAETQYF. The DNA of the CDR3 is TGTGCCAGCAGCTTGGTGCTAGCGGGAGCAGAGACCCAGTACTTC.